The T cell receptor beta chain described here comes from a study of technical replicates of blood from a few donors. Germline CDR1 GTSNPN, CDR2 SVGIG (reference sequence). The CDR3 extends over 14 amino acids. V dropped 1 base and J dropped 2; count of bases not matched to a gene: 2. This table comes from immunoSEQ multiplex PCR, and its TCRdb copy is limited to in-frame clones, with some not included. This repertoire shows 53,000 or so clones, 86% found once; its top ten account for 5.6%. Sequencing was done on a sample of PBMCs. The rearrangement uses TRBV30 and TRBJ2-3; 8 bases match TRBD2. This TCR was recovered from a human donor in good health. Some clones in this sample may be carry-over from other donors' samples. CDR3 region: CAWSDGLATDTQYF. The CDR3 DNA follows: TGTGCCTGGAGTGATGGACTAGCCACAGATACGCAGTATTTT. Based on the CDR3 plus reference TRBV30 and TRBJ2-3, the full variable domain is SQTIHQWPATLVQPVGSPLSLECTVEGTSNPNLYWYRQAAGRGLQLLFYSVGIGQISSEVPQNLSASRPQDRQFILSSKKLLLSDSGFYLCAWSDGLATDTQYFGPGTRLTVL.